This note documents a single T cell receptor (beta chain) sequence. Its specificity is not known. The PCR had 60 Vbeta and 13 Jbeta primers. TCRdb's copy holds only in-frame clones and misses some; the assay was immunoSEQ multiplex PCR. Of 150,000 to 170,000 clones listed, about four fifths are singletons. V gave up 0 bases and J gave up 9 bases, with 15 bases separating them. Germline values: CDR1 SNHLY, CDR2 FYNNEI. The CDR3 loop spans 15 amino acids. The donors comprised healthy bone marrow donors. These data are taken from a study of cytomegalovirus exposure and HLA in healthy donors. Overall study results and limits: Rarity held for most TCR sequences, but there were some public TCRs that occurred in many donors. In a later analysis, several top co-occurrence clusters appeared linked to parvovirus B19, influenza, CMV and Epstein-Barr virus.

This receptor was identified in a man younger than 35 in good health and CMV-seronegative. The chain links TRBV2 to TRBJ1-5; no definite D call. The specimen sequenced was PBMCs. The CDR3 DNA follows: TGTGCCAGCAGTGAAGCGGGTGCGGGCCGGCGGCCCCAGCATTTT. This sequence encodes CASSEAGAGRRPQHF.